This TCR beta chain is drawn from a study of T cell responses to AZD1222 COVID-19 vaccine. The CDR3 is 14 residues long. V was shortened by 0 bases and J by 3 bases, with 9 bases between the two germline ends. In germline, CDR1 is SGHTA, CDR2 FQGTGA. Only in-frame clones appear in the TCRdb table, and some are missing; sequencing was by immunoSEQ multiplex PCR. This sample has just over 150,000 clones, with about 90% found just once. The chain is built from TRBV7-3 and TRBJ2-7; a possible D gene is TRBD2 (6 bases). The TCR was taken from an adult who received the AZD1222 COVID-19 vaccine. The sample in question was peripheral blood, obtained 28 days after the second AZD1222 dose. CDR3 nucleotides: TGTGCCAGCAGCTTAACGCCGACTAGCTACGAGCAGTACTTC. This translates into CASSLTPTSYEQYF.